This TCR beta chain emerged from a study of identical twins. V dropped 0 bases and J dropped 1 base, with 8 bases sitting between them. The CDR3 sequence is 14 residues long. Per germline, CDR1 SGDLS and CDR2 YYNGEE. Many counts were recorded for this clonotype. TCRdb redid the calling of the 5' RACE reads with MiXCR, one entry per CDR3 protein. The data contain approximately 690,000 distinct CDR3 sequences, 5.5% to 6.5% of them singletons. The chain employs TRBV9 and TRBJ2-7; D is unclear. The specimen sequenced was naive T cells sorted from blood. The clonotype comes from a man between 18 and 29 years old in good health. The CDR3 protein is CASSVVGSSYEQYF. CDR3 nucleotides: TGTGCCAGCAGCGTAGTGGGATCTTCCTACGAGCAGTACTTC.